The TCR beta chain described here comes from a study of T cell repertoires in cytomegalovirus infection. TCRdb re-analysed the reads in MiXCR, keeping a single row per CDR3 protein. This sample has 300,000 or so distinct CDR3 sequences, with about a quarter found just once. In this sample, this clonotype turned up many times. Trimming shortened V by 1 base and J by 2 bases, and 9 bases separated the two germline ends. The CDR3 has 15 amino acids. The rearrangement uses TRBV12-3 or TRBV12-4 and TRBJ2-1; a possible D gene is TRBD1 (6 bases). Sequencing used PBMCs. The TCR sequence derives from a human donor in good health (CMV status not recorded). Some clones in this sample may be carry-over from other donors' samples. The DNA for the CDR3 is TGTGCCAGCAGTTTAGGGGGGCAGGCCTACAATGAGCAGTTCTTC. Protein: CASSLGGQAYNEQFF.